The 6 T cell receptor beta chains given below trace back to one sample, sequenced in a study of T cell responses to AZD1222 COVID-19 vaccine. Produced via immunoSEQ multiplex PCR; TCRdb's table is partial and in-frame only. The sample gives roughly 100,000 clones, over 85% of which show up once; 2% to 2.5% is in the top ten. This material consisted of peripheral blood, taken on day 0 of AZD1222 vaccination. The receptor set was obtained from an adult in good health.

The CDR3 nucleotides are TGTGCCAGCAGTTTATTTGATGAAAAACTGTTTTTT. The encoded protein is CASSLFDEKLFF. The gene calls are TRBV28 and TRBJ1-4, with no clear D. The germline V gene encodes CDR1 MDHEN and CDR2 SYDVKM. The CDR3 extends over 12 amino acids. V shed 1 base and J shed 6 bases, with 3 bases lying between them.

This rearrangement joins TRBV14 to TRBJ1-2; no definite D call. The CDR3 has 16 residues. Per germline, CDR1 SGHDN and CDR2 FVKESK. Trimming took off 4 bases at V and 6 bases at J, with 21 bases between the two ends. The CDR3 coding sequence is TGTGCCAGCAGCCGACAACACGGGCGGGGAGTTGATGGCTACACCTTC. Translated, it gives CASSRQHGRGVDGYTF.

The DNA of the CDR3 is TGTGCCCGCAGATCAGGTTGGACTGAAGCTTTCTTT. Translation gives CARRSGWTEAFF. The J gene is TRBJ1-1, the V gene TRBV30; D is unclear. CDR3 length equals 12 residues. Germline CDR1 reads GTSNPN; CDR2 reads SVGIG (reference sequence). Trimming stripped 8 bases from V and 5 bases from J, with 15 bases between.

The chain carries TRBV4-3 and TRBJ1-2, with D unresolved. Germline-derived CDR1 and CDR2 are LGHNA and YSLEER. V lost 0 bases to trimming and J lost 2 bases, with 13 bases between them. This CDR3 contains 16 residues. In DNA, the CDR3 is TGCGCCAGCAGCCAAGATTGGAAGGAGGTCAACTATGGCTACACCTTC. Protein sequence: CASSQDWKEVNYGYTF.

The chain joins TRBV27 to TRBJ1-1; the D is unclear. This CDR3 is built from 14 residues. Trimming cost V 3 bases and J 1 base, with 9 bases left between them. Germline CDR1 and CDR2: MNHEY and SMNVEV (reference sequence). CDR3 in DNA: TGTGCCAGCAGTTTTGAGCGGGAGAACACTGAAGCTTTCTTT. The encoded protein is CASSFERENTEAFF.

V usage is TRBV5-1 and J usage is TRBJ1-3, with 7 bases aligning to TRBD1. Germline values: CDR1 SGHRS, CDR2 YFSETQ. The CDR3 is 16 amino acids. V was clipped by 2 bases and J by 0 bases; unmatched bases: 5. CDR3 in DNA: TGCGCCAGCAGCTTTGGACAGGCGAGCTCTGGAAACACCATATATTTT. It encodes CASSFGQASSGNTIYF.